This paragraph covers one T cell receptor (beta chain) sequence. The antigen remains undetermined. These data belong to a study of cytomegalovirus exposure and HLA in healthy donors. The PCR had 60 Vbeta and 13 Jbeta primers. Profiling relied on immunoSEQ multiplex PCR, and the TCRdb table lists in-frame clones only, not all of them. The sample records under 150,000 clones, about 73% being singletons. Points from the study as a whole: Segments of the TCR beta V type were, in most cases, productive about 90% or about 30% of the time in an earlier analysis.

Donors were nominally healthy when sampled, though unrecorded immune exposures were likely. This donor's CMV serostatus went unrecorded. The germline CDR1 and CDR2 sequences are SNHLY and FYNNEI. The CDR3 is 15 amino acids. Trimming shortened V by 5 bases and J by 0 bases, and 11 bases separated the two germline ends. The V call is TRBV2, the J call TRBJ1-3; perhaps TRBD1 as D (5 bases). The sample taken for sequencing was PBMCs. The receptor was derived from a human donor in good health. The CDR3 nucleotides are TGTGCCAGCAGTATGCAGGGATTCTCTGGAAACACCATATATTTT. Protein sequence: CASSMQGFSGNTIYF. Drawing the rest from reference TRBV2 and TRBJ1-3, the complete variable domain is EPEVTQTPSHQVTQMGQEVILRCVPISNHLYFYWYRQILGQKVEFLVSFYNNEISEKSEIFDDQFSVERPDGSNFTLKIRSTKLEDSAMYFCASSMQGFSGNTIYFGEGSWLTVV.